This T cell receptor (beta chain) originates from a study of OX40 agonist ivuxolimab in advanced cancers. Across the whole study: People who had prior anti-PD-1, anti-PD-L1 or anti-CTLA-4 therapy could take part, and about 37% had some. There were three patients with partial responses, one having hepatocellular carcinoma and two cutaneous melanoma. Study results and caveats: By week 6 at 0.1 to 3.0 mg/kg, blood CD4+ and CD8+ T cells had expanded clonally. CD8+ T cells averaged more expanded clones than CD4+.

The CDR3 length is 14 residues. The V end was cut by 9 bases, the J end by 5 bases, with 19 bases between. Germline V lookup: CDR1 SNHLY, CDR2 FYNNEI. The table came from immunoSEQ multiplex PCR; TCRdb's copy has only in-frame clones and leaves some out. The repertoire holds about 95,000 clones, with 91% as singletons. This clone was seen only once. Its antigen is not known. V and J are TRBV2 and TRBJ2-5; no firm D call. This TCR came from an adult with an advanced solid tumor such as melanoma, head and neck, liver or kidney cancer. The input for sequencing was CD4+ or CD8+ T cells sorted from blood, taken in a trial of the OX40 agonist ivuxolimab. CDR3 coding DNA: TGTGCCAGTGAAGGACCTTCAAGTCTGGAGACCCAGTACTTC. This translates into CASEGPSSLETQYF.